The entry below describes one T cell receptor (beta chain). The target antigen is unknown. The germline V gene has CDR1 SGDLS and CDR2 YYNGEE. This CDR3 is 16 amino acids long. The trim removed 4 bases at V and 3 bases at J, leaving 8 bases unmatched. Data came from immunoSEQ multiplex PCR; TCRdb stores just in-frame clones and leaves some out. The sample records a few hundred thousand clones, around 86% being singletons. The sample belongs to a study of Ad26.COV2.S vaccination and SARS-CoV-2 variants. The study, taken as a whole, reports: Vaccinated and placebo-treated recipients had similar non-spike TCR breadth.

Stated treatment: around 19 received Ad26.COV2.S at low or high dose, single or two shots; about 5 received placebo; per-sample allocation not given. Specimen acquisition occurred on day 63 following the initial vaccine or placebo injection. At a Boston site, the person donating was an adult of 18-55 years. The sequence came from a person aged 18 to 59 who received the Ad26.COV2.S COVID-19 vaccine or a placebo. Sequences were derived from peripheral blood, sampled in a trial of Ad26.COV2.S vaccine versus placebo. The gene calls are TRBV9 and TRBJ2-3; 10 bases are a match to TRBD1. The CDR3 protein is CASSHRTGGVTDTQYF. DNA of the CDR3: TGTGCCAGCAGCCATCGGACAGGGGGTGTGACAGATACGCAGTATTTT.